These T cell receptor beta chains were read from a single sample in a study of blood T cells in healthy people across ages. TCRdb itself ran the 5' RACE reads through MiXCR, one entry per CDR3 protein. The data show 1.5 million to 2 million distinct CDR3 sequences, 28% seen once. The sequencing sample was made of blood. These receptor sequences come from a woman aged 25 to 39 in good health. Both conserved end residues are part of each CDR3. D genes are given only for firm matches. Where a row states a size, it is once, few, many or the class of an expanded clone; other rows omit it.

- few TRBJ2-7 TRBV24-1 CATSSGGPYEQYF TGTGCCACCAGTTCCGGAGGTCCCTACGAGCAGTACTTC
- many TRBJ2-3 TRBV6-5 CASSYRVTDTQYF TGTGCCAGCAGTTATAGGGTAACAGATACGCAGTATTTT
- - TRBJ2-1 TRBV6-6 CASSYGVNNEQFF TGTGCCAGCAGTTACGGGGTGAATAATGAGCAGTTCTTC
- - TRBJ1-2 TRBV7-2 CASSLAAGTVLYGYTF TGTGCCAGCAGCTTGGCCGCAGGGACCGTGCTCTATGGCTACACCTTC
TRBD1 few TRBJ2-1 TRBV18 CASSPPQDRSGEQFF TGTGCCAGCTCACCACCACAGGACAGGTCCGGTGAGCAGTTCTTC
- few TRBJ2-6 TRBV6-5 CASSFTGPSKSSGANVLTF TGTGCCAGCAGTTTTACCGGGCCTTCTAAATCTTCTGGGGCCAACGTCCTGACTTTC
TRBD1 many TRBJ2-7 TRBV7-2 CASSAGTVSYEQYF TGTGCCAGCAGCGCCGGGACAGTCTCCTACGAGCAGTACTTC
- - TRBJ2-7 TRBV13 CASGFGKKYEQYF TGTGCCAGCGGCTTTGGGAAAAAGTACGAGCAGTACTTC
TRBD1 few TRBJ1-2 TRBV10-3 CAISESLDRGYTF TGTGCCATCAGTGAGTCTTTGGACAGGGGCTACACCTTC
- many TRBJ2-5 TRBV12-5 CASGSGESEETQYF TGTGCTAGTGGTTCAGGGGAGTCAGAAGAGACCCAGTACTTC
- many TRBJ2-6 TRBV11-2 CASSLGQVISGANVLTF TGTGCCAGCAGCTTAGGACAGGTGATCTCTGGGGCCAACGTCCTGACTTTC
TRBD1 - TRBJ1-1 TRBV25-1 CASSEPTGKGRGAFF TGTGCCAGCAGTGAACCGACAGGGAAGGGTCGTGGCGCTTTCTTT
TRBD1 few TRBJ1-2 TRBV3-1 CASSGDSPNYGYTF TGTGCCAGCAGCGGGGACAGTCCTAACTATGGCTACACCTTC
- - TRBJ2-7 TRBV29-1 CSGSTGAHEQYF TGCAGCGGGTCGACAGGAGCCCACGAGCAGTACTTC
TRBD2 - TRBJ2-5 TRBV12-3/TRBV12-4 CASSSPGGPATKTQYF TGTGCCAGCAGTTCCCCGGGGGGGCCAGCGACGAAGACCCAGTACTTC
- many TRBJ2-7 TRBV9 CASSVEQGPNEQYF TGTGCCAGCAGCGTAGAACAGGGTCCCAACGAGCAGTACTTC
- few TRBJ1-4 TRBV19 CASSPIDRLNEKLFF TGTGCCAGTAGTCCAATTGACAGGCTAAATGAAAAACTGTTTTTT
- - TRBJ2-1 TRBV27 CASRSGTTYNEQFF TGTGCCAGCAGGTCGGGGACAACCTACAATGAGCAGTTCTTC
- - TRBJ2-5 TRBV6-2/TRBV6-3 CASTNSPGTSTRIEQYF TGTGCCAGCACCAACTCTCCTGGGACATCTACCCGCATTGAGCAGTACTTC
- few TRBJ2-1 TRBV7-9 CASSLGTLPLEQFF TGTGCCAGCAGCCTCGGGACCTTGCCCCTCGAGCAGTTCTTC
- - TRBJ1-5 TRBV6-1 CASNTGRQPQHF TGTGCCAGCAACACAGGAAGGCAGCCCCAGCATTTT
TRBD2 few TRBJ2-1 TRBV20-1 CSARALAGGGEQFF TGCAGTGCTAGGGCACTAGCGGGGGGCGGGGAGCAGTTCTTC
TRBD1 - TRBJ1-5 TRBV6-5 CASRMDRVSNQPQHF TGTGCCAGCAGGATGGACAGGGTAAGCAATCAGCCCCAGCATTTT
- many TRBJ2-3 TRBV12-3/TRBV12-4 CASSFAPGTDTQYF TGTGCCAGCAGTTTTGCCCCCGGAACAGATACGCAGTATTTT
TRBD1 - TRBJ1-2 TRBV13 CASSFGQGVVYTF TGTGCCAGCAGCTTTGGGCAGGGGGTTGTCTACACCTTC
- - TRBJ2-1 TRBV10-3 CAISTQGYSYNEQFF TGTGCCATCAGCACACAGGGTTACTCCTACAATGAGCAGTTCTTC
TRBD2 - TRBJ2-7 TRBV12-3/TRBV12-4 CASSSLADYEQYF TGTGCCAGCAGCTCACTAGCGGACTACGAGCAGTACTTC
TRBD1 - TRBJ2-7 TRBV29-1 CSVETGERYEQYF TGCAGCGTTGAGACAGGGGAGAGGTACGAGCAGTACTTC
- many TRBJ2-1 TRBV15 CATGDILSDEQFF TGTGCCACCGGGGACATACTATCCGATGAGCAGTTCTTC
- many TRBJ2-5 TRBV10-2 CASSPGGGGGETQYF TGCGCCAGCAGTCCGGGCGGGGGCGGCGGAGAGACCCAGTACTTC
TRBD1 - TRBJ2-7 TRBV6-2/TRBV6-3 CASKRDSYEQYF TGTGCCAGCAAGAGGGACAGTTACGAGCAGTACTTC
- few TRBJ1-4 TRBV9 CASSVAGGTNEKLFF TGTGCCAGCAGCGTAGCTGGTGGGACTAATGAAAAACTGTTTTTT
- - TRBJ1-6 TRBV28 CASGAGARNSPLHF TGTGCCAGCGGGGCAGGGGCGAGAAATTCACCCCTCCACTTT
- - TRBJ2-4 TRBV20-1 CSARRPDYNSPLHF TGCAGTGCTAGAAGGCCAGATTATAATTCTCCCCTCCACTTC
TRBD2 - TRBJ2-1 TRBV20-1 CSARREGRYNEQFF TGCAGTGCTAGGCGGGAGGGCCGCTACAATGAGCAGTTCTTC
TRBD1 many TRBJ2-7 TRBV20-1 CSATTGTVGREQYF TGCAGTGCAACCACCGGGACAGTCGGTAGGGAGCAGTACTTC
- many TRBJ2-5 TRBV2 CASSDQETQYF TGTGCCAGCAGCGACCAAGAGACCCAGTACTTC
- - TRBJ2-5 TRBV20-1 CSARDGGARETQYF TGCAGTGCTAGAGATGGCGGGGCGCGGGAGACCCAGTACTTC
- many TRBJ1-1 TRBV3-1 CASSLGTFF TGTGCCAGCAGCCTAGGAACTTTCTTT
- - TRBJ2-7 TRBV5-1 CASSLNNNEQYF TGCGCCAGCAGCTTAAATAATAACGAGCAGTACTTC
TRBD1 few TRBJ2-1 TRBV11-3 CASSWDRENEQFF TGTGCCAGCAGCTGGGACAGGGAAAATGAGCAGTTCTTC
- few TRBJ2-5 TRBV20-1 CSATDPAGVGETQYF TGCAGTGCTACGGACCCGGCCGGGGTGGGAGAGACCCAGTACTTC
- - TRBJ1-1 TRBV9 CASSAFPDTLTEAFF TGTGCCAGCAGCGCCTTTCCCGACACGCTCACTGAAGCTTTCTTT
- - TRBJ2-5 TRBV6-5 CASSYSSASQETQYF TGTGCCAGCAGTTACTCGAGCGCGTCTCAAGAGACCCAGTACTTC
- few TRBJ1-2 TRBV4-2 CASSPRGDPPLYGYTF TGTGCCAGCAGCCCTCGAGGGGATCCACCGCTCTATGGCTACACCTTC
- many TRBJ1-2 TRBV10-1 CASSESGNYGYTF TGCGCCAGCAGTGAGTCGGGGAACTATGGCTACACCTTC
TRBD2 - TRBJ2-3 TRBV19 CASGSLAGGITDTQYF TGTGCCAGTGGGTCTCTGGCGGGGGGAATCACAGATACGCAGTATTTT
- - TRBJ2-1 TRBV24-1 CATSDRNSRSSYNEQFF TGTGCCACCAGTGACCGTAACTCTAGGAGCTCCTACAATGAGCAGTTCTTC
TRBD1 - TRBJ1-5 TRBV20-1 CSAPHPQGEGQPRHF TGCAGTGCTCCCCATCCACAGGGGGAGGGTCAGCCCCGGCATTTT
- - TRBJ2-1 TRBV28 CASRFGSSEETQFF TGTGCCAGCAGATTTGGTTCTAGCGAAGAGACCCAGTTCTTC